This T cell receptor (beta chain) was observed in a study of blood T cell repertoires in COVID-19. Overall study: Samples taken during acute and convalescent COVID-19 were collected in the United States, Italy and Spain. T cells, B-cell-depleted T cells, or PBMCs provided the cDNA or gDNA that served as material.

Original processing notes: Scientists estimated how many nucleated cells there were by amplifying reference gene primers. Only in-frame clones appear in the TCRdb table, and some are missing; sequencing was by immunoSEQ multiplex PCR. That table is the source of V, J and clone size, and D and trimming were worked out from the DNA. The table lists about 150,000 clones, around 85% of them singletons. The V gene end was trimmed by 2 bases and the J gene end by 6 bases; junction bases not matched to a gene: 4. The CDR3 contains 13 residues. CDR1 MNHNY and CDR2 SVGAGI come from the germline V gene (reference sequence).

This sequence originates from a man at least 80 years old with COVID-19, enrolled during active disease. The V gene is TRBV6-6, the J gene TRBJ2-7; 7 bases fit TRBD2. Sequences were obtained from peripheral blood. The DNA of the CDR3 is TGTGCCAGCAGTTACGGCAGGGAGGGCGAGCAGTACTTC. It codes for CASSYGREGEQYF.